The 8 T cell receptor beta chains given below trace back to one sample, sequenced in a study of T cell repertoires in cytomegalovirus infection. TCRdb redid the calling of the reads with MiXCR, one entry per CDR3 protein. The sample has under 200,000 distinct CDR3 sequences, less than 25% seen once. Their antigen targets remain unknown. The sequencing here drew on CD8+ T cells from cultured PBMCs, taken from culture after CMV antigen stimulation. These receptors were obtained from a human donor in good health (CMV status not recorded). Some clones in this sample may be carry-over from other donors' samples.

Regarding this clonotype: It is likely a read error, because the conserved phenylalanine at the end of the CDR3 is missing. CDR3: CASSPGNGYTS. CDR3 nucleotide sequence: TGTGCCAGCAGCCCCGGAAATGGCTACACCTCC. The V gene is TRBV7-3, the J gene TRBJ1-2; D not resolved. This CDR3 spans 11 amino acids. CDR1 is SGHTA, CDR2 FQGTGA, per germline. Trimming cost V 5 bases and J 6 bases, with 7 bases left between them.

This clonotype has more than one count but fewer than ten. The chain uses TRBV7-9 and TRBJ2-2; D might be TRBD2 (6 bases). Germline-derived CDR1 and CDR2 are SEHNR and FQNEAQ (reference sequence). The CDR3 is 16 residues long. The V and J ends lost 3 bases and 2 bases respectively, with 13 bases between them. CDR3 amino acids: CASSLEGRGNTGELFF. The DNA of the CDR3 is TGTGCCAGCAGCTTGGAGGGAAGAGGAAACACCGGGGAGCTGTTTTTT.

The J gene is TRBJ2-5, the V gene TRBV12-3 or TRBV12-4; weak D call: TRBD1 (5 bases). This CDR3 has 13 amino acids. The V end lost 6 bases, the J end lost 7 bases, and 15 bases lay between the germline ends. The CDR3 DNA sequence: TGTGCCAGCAGCACTGACAGTGGTTGGACCCAGTACTTC. This codes for CASSTDSGWTQYF.

The rearrangement uses TRBV7-2 and TRBJ2-5, with 8 positions matching TRBD1. Trimming at V came to 1 base and at J to 5 bases, leaving 9 bases not matched to a gene. Germline loops: CDR1 SGHTA, CDR2 FQGNSA. CDR3 size: 16 residues. In nucleotides, the CDR3 is TGTGCCAGCAGCTTAGAAGTAAACAGGGGGTGGGAGACCCAGTACTTC. It specifies CASSLEVNRGWETQYF.

Regarding this clonotype: At one end the junction does not follow the germline gene, possibly because of a read error. The rearrangement uses TRBV11-2 and TRBJ1-1; D remains ambiguous. The CDR3 extends over 14 amino acids. CDR1 is SGHAT, CDR2 FQNNGV, per germline. In DNA, the CDR3 is TGTGCCAGCAGCCCCCTGGAAGCAAGAAGTGAAGCTCTCTTT. It is translated as CASSPLEARSEALF.

Many counts were recorded for this clonotype. This rearrangement joins TRBV15 to TRBJ1-2; TRBD1 matches 9 bases. J lost 4 bases, V lost 4 bases, and 16 bases had no gene match. CDR3 length equals 18 residues. CDR1 LNHNV and CDR2 YYDKDF come from the germline V gene (reference sequence). This chain's CDR3 is CATSTTGGEGDPGYGYTF. The CDR3 nucleotides read TGTGCCACCAGCACGACAGGGGGGGAAGGGGATCCTGGCTATGGCTACACCTTC.

The J gene is TRBJ2-1, the V gene TRBV7-2; unclear D gene. The CDR3 covers 13 residues. Trimming shortened V by 2 bases and J by 5 bases, and 7 bases separated the two germline ends. CDR1 and CDR2 from the germline V gene are SGHTA and FQGNSA. The CDR3 region is CASSLWQNNEQFF. DNA for the CDR3: TGTGCCAGCAGCTTATGGCAGAACAATGAGCAGTTCTTC.

The rearrangement links TRBV2 to TRBJ1-1, with D perhaps TRBD1 (5 bases). V lost 10 bases to trimming and J lost 4 bases, with 19 bases between them. Per germline, CDR1 SNHLY and CDR2 FYNNEI. The CDR3 has 14 residues. CDR3 region: CANPGTPSTTEAFF. CDR3 bases: TGTGCCAATCCCGGGACTCCTTCGACCACTGAAGCTTTCTTT. The full variable domain, its missing parts supplied by reference TRBV2 and TRBJ1-1, is EPEVTQTPSHQVTQMGQEVILRCVPISNHLYFYWYRQILGQKVEFLVSFYNNEISEKSEIFDDQFSVERPDGSNFTLKIRSTKLEDSAMYFCANPGTPSTTEAFFGQGTRLTVV.